The source of this T cell receptor beta chain is a study of post-analysis software for immune sequencing data. The study, taken as a whole, reports: F measure showed strong co-clustering of same-batch samples. Controls significantly exceeded multiple sclerosis patients in normalized Chao1 diversity.

In regard to this clonotype: Its antigen remains unidentified.

Built from TCR beta cDNA, the libraries had unique molecular identifiers in them. Each sample of about 0.95 to 11 million input T cells yielded 500,000 or so cDNA molecules, so each molecule approximated one T cell. TCRdb fed the PCR reads into MiXCR, producing one record per CDR3 protein. In the table there are about 190,000 distinct CDR3 sequences, 25% to 35% of which are singletons. The sequence was collected from a girl younger than 18 with multiple sclerosis. The specimen sequenced was blood.

The CDR3 spells CSVDPEGATDTQYF. The CDR3 region has the DNA TGCAGCGTTGACCCGGAGGGGGCCACAGATACGCAGTATTTT. The V gene is TRBV29-1, the J gene TRBJ2-3, with TRBD1 as a possible D gene (7 bases). This CDR3 contains 14 residues. Looked up from germline, CDR1 is SQVTM and CDR2 is ANQGSEA. The germline V and J ends were trimmed by 3 bases and 2 bases, with 12 bases remaining between them.